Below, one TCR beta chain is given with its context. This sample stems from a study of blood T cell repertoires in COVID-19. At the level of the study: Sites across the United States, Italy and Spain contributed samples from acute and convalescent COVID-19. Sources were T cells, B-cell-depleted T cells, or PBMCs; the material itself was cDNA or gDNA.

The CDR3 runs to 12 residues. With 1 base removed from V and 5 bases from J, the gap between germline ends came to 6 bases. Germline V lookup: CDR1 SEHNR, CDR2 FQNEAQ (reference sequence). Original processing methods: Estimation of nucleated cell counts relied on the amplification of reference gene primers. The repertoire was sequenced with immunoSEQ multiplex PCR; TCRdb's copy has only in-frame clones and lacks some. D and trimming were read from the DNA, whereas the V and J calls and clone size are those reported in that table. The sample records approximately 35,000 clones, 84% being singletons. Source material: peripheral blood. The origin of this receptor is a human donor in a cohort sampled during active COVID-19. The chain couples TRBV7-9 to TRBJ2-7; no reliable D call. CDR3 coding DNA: TGTGCCAGCAGCTTAGGTACTAACGAGCAGTACTTC. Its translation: CASSLGTNEQYF.